This entry features one T cell receptor (beta chain) sequence. This record comes from a study of cytomegalovirus exposure and HLA in healthy donors. Study-level information: HLA-typed donors were the source of approximately 85 million unique TCRs, which an early data release held.

A multiplex PCR was run with 60 Vbeta primers and 13 Jbeta primers. Profiling relied on immunoSEQ multiplex PCR, and the TCRdb table lists in-frame clones only, not all of them. This sample yields under 200,000 clones, of which less than 80% are seen a single time; 4.4% belongs to the top ten. Trimming took 0 bases from V and 2 from J; bases not matched to a gene: 2. The CDR3 is 16 residues long. The V gene's germline CDR1 is ENHRY and CDR2 SYGVKD. The sequencing sample was made of PBMCs. The chain has TRBV10-3 and TRBJ2-7; 12 bases align to TRBD2. This TCR came from a woman aged 25-40 years in good health and CMV-seropositive. CDR3: CAISESLAGGPYEQYF. The CDR3 nucleotides read TGTGCCATCAGTGAGTCGCTAGCGGGAGGGCCCTACGAGCAGTACTTC.